This T cell receptor (beta chain) appears in the sequencing data of a study of T cell responses to AZD1222 COVID-19 vaccine. General observations from the study: Close to half of spike-specific TCRs reportedly recognize unmutated variant regions. Among those given AZD1222, only 6 or 7 were seropositive at baseline. Regions 160-218 and 743-854 held dominance among vaccine-associated CD4 TCRs, which spanned spike.

The CDR3 has 13 residues. V was trimmed by 5 bases and J by 3 bases, leaving 11 bases between them. The germline gives CDR1 SEHNR, CDR2 FQNEAQ (reference sequence). About this clone: Its antigen remains unidentified.

This table comes from immunoSEQ multiplex PCR, and its TCRdb copy is limited to in-frame clones, with some not included. The table includes some 170,000 clones, approximately 90% detected once. The rearrangement uses TRBV7-9 and TRBJ2-7; D unclear. This receptor was obtained from an adult in good health. Sequenced material: peripheral blood, taken on day 0 of AZD1222 vaccination. In DNA, the CDR3 is TGTGCCAGCAGCCCACGTGACAACTACGAGCAGTACTTC. This encodes CASSPRDNYEQYF.